One and the same sample provided the 13 T cell receptor beta chains below, sequenced in a study of OX40 agonist ivuxolimab in advanced cancers. The assay was immunoSEQ multiplex PCR, and TCRdb's table has in-frame clones only and misses some. The sample has 45,000 to 75,000 clones, roughly 77% seen once; the top ten hold more than 0.9%. Sequenced here: CD4+ or CD8+ T cells sorted from blood, sampled in a trial of the OX40 agonist ivuxolimab. The source of these receptors is an adult with an advanced solid tumor such as melanoma, head and neck, liver or kidney cancer.

This clone was found a few times. The V call is TRBV7-3, the J call TRBJ2-2; D unresolved. There are 12 residues in the CDR3. CDR1 and CDR2 from the germline V gene are SGHTA and FQGTGA. The V end was cut by 5 bases, the J end by 8 bases, with 9 bases between. CDR3 sequence (DNA): TGTGCCAGCAGCGCGAGCCAGGGGGAGCTGTTTTTT. This translates into CASSASQGELFF.

The rearrangement uses TRBV18 and TRBJ2-7; D is uncertain. This CDR3 is 14 amino acids long. Per the germline V gene, CDR1 is KGHSH and CDR2 is LQKENI. Trimming removed 4 bases from V and 6 bases from J, with 16 bases in between. CDR3: CASSLNTNTGEQYF. CDR3 coding DNA: TGTGCCAGCTCACTCAATACTAATACTGGCGAGCAGTACTTC. Together with reference TRBV18 and TRBJ2-7, the CDR3 gives the full variable domain: NAGVMQNPRHLVRRRGQEARLRCSPMKGHSHVYWYRQLPEEGLKFMVYLQKENIIDESGMPKERFSAEFPKEGPSILRIQQVVRGDSAAYFCASSLNTNTGEQYFGPGTRLTVT.

This clone was found once. The rearrangement joins TRBV6-6 to TRBJ2-7, with 11 bases matching TRBD2. Germline CDR1 MNHNY, CDR2 SVGAGI (reference sequence). CDR3 length: 16 residues. Losses at the gene ends were 5 bases for V and 1 base for J; bases not matched to a gene: 7. The CDR3 region has the DNA TGTGCCAGCAGTACTAGCGGGGGCTCATTGTCCTACGAGCAGTACTTC. Translation: CASSTSGGSLSYEQYF.

The chain has TRBV2 and TRBJ2-5; a weak D match, TRBD2 (6 bases). The J call may be wrong; the DNA end is better matched by TRBJ2-7. The germline CDR1 and CDR2 sequences are SNHLY and FYNNEI. This CDR3 comprises 14 residues. The CDR3 region is CASRLAFSGYEQYF. Written as DNA, the CDR3 is TGTGCCAGCAGACTAGCTTTTAGTGGGTACGAGCAGTACTTC.

The chain carries TRBV5-1 and TRBJ2-7, with D perhaps TRBD1 or TRBD2 (5 bases each). Per the germline V gene, CDR1 is SGHRS and CDR2 is YFSETQ. This CDR3 region has 14 residues. V dropped 4 bases and J dropped 3 bases, with 14 bases sitting between them. The CDR3 reads CASSLGDPFYEQYF. The CDR3 DNA reads as TGCGCCAGCAGCCTGGGGGATCCTTTCTACGAGCAGTACTTC.

This chain connects TRBV18 to TRBJ1-3, with TRBD1 matching over 7 bases. The CDR3 runs 15 residues. V was pared by 3 bases and J by 0 bases, with 2 bases of the junction left unmatched. The V gene's germline CDR1 is KGHSH and CDR2 LQKENI. The CDR3 protein is CASSPGTASGNTIYF. CDR3 DNA sequence: TGTGCCAGCTCACCCGGGACAGCCTCTGGAAACACCATATATTTT. The complete variable domain, with remaining parts taken from reference TRBV18 and TRBJ1-3, reads NAGVMQNPRHLVRRRGQEARLRCSPMKGHSHVYWYRQLPEEGLKFMVYLQKENIIDESGMPKERFSAEFPKEGPSILRIQQVVRGDSAAYFCASSPGTASGNTIYFGEGSWLTVV.

V is TRBV5-4 and J is TRBJ2-1, with 9 bases lining up with TRBD2. After removal of 4 bases from V and 8 bases from J, the junction contained 7 bases not matched to a gene. Germline V CDR1 and CDR2: SGHNT, YYREEE (reference sequence). The CDR3 is made up of 14 amino acids. CDR3 loop: CASSPSGTSYEQFF. The CDR3 nucleotides are TGTGCCAGCAGCCCTTCCGGGACTAGCTATGAGCAGTTCTTC.

The chain is built from TRBV6-5 and TRBJ2-2; D is unclear. The CDR3 extends over 13 amino acids. CDR1 and CDR2 from the germline V gene are MNHEY and SVGAGI. Trimming shortened V by 0 bases and J by 6 bases, and 5 bases separated the two germline ends. CDR3 sequence: CASSYSIAGELFF. The CDR3 DNA follows: TGTGCCAGCAGTTACTCGATCGCCGGGGAGCTGTTTTTT.

The sample holds one count of this clone. CDR3: CASEGRLQETQYF. The CDR3 DNA sequence: TGCGCCAGCGAGGGACGCTTACAAGAGACCCAGTACTTC. The rearrangement joins TRBV10-1 to TRBJ2-5; D possibly matches TRBD1 or TRBD2 (5 bases each). CDR3 size: 13 residues. The V gene lost 8 bases and the J gene lost 2 bases, with 12 bases spanning the gap. Per germline, CDR1 WNHNN and CDR2 SYGVQD (reference sequence).

CDR3: CASSPGTGAGDTQYF. The CDR3 nucleotides read TGTGCCAGTAGTCCAGGGACAGGGGCTGGAGATACGCAGTATTTT. The chain carries TRBV19 and TRBJ2-3; 10 bases line up with TRBD1. Germline CDR1 reads LNHDA; CDR2 reads SQIVND (reference sequence). With V trimmed by 5 bases and J by 5 bases, 7 bases remained unmatched. The CDR3 covers 15 residues.

The CDR3: CACLRTGNTEAFF. In DNA, the CDR3 is TGTGCCTGCCTCCGGACAGGGAACACTGAAGCTTTCTTT. The V gene is TRBV30, the J gene TRBJ1-1; 7 bases line up with TRBD1. The CDR3 length is 13 residues. Losses at the gene ends were 6 bases for V and 1 base for J; bases not matched to a gene: 5. Germline V gives CDR1 GTSNPN, CDR2 SVGIG (reference sequence).

The genes are TRBV10-3 and TRBJ2-3, with TRBD2 identical over 8 bases. The CDR3 contains 13 residues. V gave up 10 bases and J gave up 4 bases; unmatched junction bases: 7. In germline, CDR1 is ENHRY, CDR2 SYGVKD. CDR3 in DNA: TGTGCCACCGCGAGCGGGAGTTCAGATACGCAGTATTTT. Amino acid sequence: CATASGSSDTQYF.

This clone was picked up one time. This rearrangement joins TRBV18 to TRBJ1-2, with D unresolved. This CDR3 is 13 amino acids long. Trimming pared 0 bases from V and 7 bases from J, leaving 9 bases between. From germline, CDR1 is KGHSH and CDR2 LQKENI. The CDR3 sequence: CASSPPDAIGYTF. The CDR3 region has the DNA TGTGCCAGCTCACCACCGGATGCTATTGGCTACACCTTC.